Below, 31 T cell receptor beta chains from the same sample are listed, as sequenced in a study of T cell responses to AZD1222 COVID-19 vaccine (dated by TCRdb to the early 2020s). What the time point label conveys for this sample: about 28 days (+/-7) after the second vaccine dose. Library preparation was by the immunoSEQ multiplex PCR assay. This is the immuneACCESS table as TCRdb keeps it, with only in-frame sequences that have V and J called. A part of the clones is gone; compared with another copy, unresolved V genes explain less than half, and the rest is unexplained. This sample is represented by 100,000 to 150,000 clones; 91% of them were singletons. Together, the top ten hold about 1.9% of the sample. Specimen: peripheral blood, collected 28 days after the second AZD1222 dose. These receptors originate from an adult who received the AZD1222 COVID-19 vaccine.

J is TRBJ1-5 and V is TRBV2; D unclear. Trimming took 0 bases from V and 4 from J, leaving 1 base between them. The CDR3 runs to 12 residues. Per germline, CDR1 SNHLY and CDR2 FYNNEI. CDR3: CASSEANQPQHF. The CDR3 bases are TGTGCCAGCAGTGAAGCGAATCAGCCCCAGCATTTT. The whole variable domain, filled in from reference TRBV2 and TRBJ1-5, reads EPEVTQTPSHQVTQMGQEVILRCVPISNHLYFYWYRQILGQKVEFLVSFYNNEISEKSEIFDDQFSVERPDGSNFTLKIRSTKLEDSAMYFCASSEANQPQHFGDGTRLSIL.

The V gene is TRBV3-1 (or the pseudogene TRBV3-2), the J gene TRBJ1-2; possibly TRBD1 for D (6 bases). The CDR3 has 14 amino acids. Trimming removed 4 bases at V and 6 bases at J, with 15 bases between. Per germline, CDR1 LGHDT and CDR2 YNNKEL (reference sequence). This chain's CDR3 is CASSLGGGMDGYTF. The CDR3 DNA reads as TGTGCCAGCAGCCTAGGGGGGGGAATGGATGGCTACACCTTC.

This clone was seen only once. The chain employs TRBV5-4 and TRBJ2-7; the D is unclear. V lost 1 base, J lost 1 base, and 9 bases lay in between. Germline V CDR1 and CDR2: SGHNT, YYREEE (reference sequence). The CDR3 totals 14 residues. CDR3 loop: CASSLNYLSYEQYF. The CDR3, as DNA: TGTGCCAGCAGCTTGAACTACTTATCCTACGAGCAGTACTTC.

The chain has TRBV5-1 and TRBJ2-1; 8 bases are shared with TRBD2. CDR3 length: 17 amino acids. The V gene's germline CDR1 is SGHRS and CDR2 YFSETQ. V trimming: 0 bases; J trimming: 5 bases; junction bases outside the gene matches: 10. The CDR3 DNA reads TGCGCCAGCAGCTTGGCCGTATCGGGAGGGCCCAACAATGAGCAGTTCTTC. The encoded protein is CASSLAVSGGPNNEQFF. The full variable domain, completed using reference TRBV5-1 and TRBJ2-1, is KAGVTQTPRYLIKTRGQQVTLSCSPISGHRSVSWYQQTPGQGLQFLFEYFSETQRNKGNFPGRFSGRQFSNSRSEMNVSTLELGDSALYLCASSLAVSGGPNNEQFFGPGTRLTVL.

The CDR3 sequence is CASSQGRYSNQPQHF. CDR3 DNA sequence: TGTGCCAGCAGCCAAGGGAGATATAGCAATCAGCCCCAGCATTTT. The V and J genes are TRBV3-1 (or the pseudogene TRBV3-2) and TRBJ1-5; no clear D gene. Germline CDR1 LGHDT, CDR2 YNNKEL (reference sequence). V was trimmed by 1 base and J by 0 bases, leaving 7 bases between them. The CDR3 length is 15 residues.

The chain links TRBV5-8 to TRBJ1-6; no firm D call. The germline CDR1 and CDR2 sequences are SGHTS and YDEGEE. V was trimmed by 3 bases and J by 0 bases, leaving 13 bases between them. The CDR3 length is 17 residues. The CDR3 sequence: CASSSPDGSSYNSPLHF. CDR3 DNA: TGTGCCAGCAGCTCGCCCGACGGGAGCTCCTATAATTCACCCCTCCACTTT.

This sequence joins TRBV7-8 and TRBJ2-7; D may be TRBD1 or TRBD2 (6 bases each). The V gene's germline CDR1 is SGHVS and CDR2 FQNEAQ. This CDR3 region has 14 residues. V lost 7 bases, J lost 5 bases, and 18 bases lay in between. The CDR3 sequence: CASTLGGQRNEQYV. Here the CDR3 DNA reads TGTGCCAGCACCCTTGGGGGGCAGAGAAACGAGCAGTACGTC.

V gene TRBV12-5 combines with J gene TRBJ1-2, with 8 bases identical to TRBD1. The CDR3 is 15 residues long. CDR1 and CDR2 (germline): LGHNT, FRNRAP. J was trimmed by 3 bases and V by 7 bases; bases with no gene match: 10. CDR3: CASERTGRNYYGYTF. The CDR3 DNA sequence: TGTGCTAGTGAACGGACAGGGAGGAATTACTATGGCTACACCTTC.

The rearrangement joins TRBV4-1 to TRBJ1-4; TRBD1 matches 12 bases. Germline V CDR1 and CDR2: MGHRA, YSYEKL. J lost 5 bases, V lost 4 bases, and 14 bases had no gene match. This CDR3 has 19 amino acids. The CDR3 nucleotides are TGCGCCAGCAGCCGCCTGCCGGGGACAGGGGGCAAGAGGAATGAAAAACTGTTTTTT. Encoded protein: CASSRLPGTGGKRNEKLFF.

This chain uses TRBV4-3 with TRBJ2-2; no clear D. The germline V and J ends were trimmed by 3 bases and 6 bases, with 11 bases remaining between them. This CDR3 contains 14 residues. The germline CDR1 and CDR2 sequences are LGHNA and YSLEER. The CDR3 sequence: CASSQTAVAGELFF. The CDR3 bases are TGCGCCAGCAGCCAGACCGCCGTGGCCGGGGAGCTGTTTTTT.

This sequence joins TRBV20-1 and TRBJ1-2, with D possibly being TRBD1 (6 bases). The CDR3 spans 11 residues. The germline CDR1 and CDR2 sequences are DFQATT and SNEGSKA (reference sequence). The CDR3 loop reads CSQGTLYGYTF. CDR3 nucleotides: TGCAGCCAGGGGACCCTATATGGCTACACCTTC.

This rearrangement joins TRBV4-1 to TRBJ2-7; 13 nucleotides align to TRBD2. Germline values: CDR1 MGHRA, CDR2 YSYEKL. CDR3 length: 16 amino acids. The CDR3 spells CPRSRLGLAGVYEQYF. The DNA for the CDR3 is TGCCCCCGCAGCCGCCTCGGACTAGCGGGGGTCTACGAGCAGTACTTC.

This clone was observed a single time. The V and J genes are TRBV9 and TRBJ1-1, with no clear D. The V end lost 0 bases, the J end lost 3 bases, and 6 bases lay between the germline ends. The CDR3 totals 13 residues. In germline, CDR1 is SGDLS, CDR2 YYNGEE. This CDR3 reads CASSVEVYTEAFF. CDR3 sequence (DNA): TGTGCCAGCAGCGTAGAAGTGTACACTGAAGCTTTCTTT.

For the CDR3, the DNA is TGTGCCATCAGCTCTCTCAACGAGCAGTACTTC. Translating gives CAISSLNEQYF. The J gene is TRBJ2-7, the V gene TRBV10-3; D unresolved. Germline assignment: CDR1 ENHRY and CDR2 SYGVKD. The CDR3 contains 11 residues. The V and J ends lost 6 bases and 5 bases respectively, with 8 bases between them.

The CDR3 region has the DNA TGTGCCAGCAGCTTGTTGGGACAGGGGGCAGATACGCAGTATTTT. It translates to CASSLLGQGADTQYF. The rearrangement joins TRBV5-6 to TRBJ2-3, with 11 bases aligning to TRBD1. V was clipped by 1 base and J by 4 bases; unmatched bases: 2. The CDR3 is 15 residues long. Germline assignment: CDR1 SGHDT and CDR2 YYEEEE.

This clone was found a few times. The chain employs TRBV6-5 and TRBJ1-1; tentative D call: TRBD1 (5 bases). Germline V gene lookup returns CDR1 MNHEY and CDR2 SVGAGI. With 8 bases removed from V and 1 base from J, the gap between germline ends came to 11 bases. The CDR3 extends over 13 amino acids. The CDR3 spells CASARQRNTEAFF. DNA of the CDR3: TGTGCCAGCGCAAGACAGAGGAACACTGAAGCTTTCTTT.

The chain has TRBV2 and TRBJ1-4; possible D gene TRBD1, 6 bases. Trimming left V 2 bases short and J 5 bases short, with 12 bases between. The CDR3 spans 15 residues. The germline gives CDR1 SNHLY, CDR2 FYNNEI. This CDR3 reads CASSEFGQFNEKLFF. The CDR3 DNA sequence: TGTGCCAGCAGTGAATTCGGACAGTTCAATGAAAAACTGTTTTTT.

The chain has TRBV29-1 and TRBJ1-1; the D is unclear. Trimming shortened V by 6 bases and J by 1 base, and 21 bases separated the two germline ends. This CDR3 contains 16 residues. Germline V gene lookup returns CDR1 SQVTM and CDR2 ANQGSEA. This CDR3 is CSVVARSGMRNTEAFF. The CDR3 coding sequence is TGCAGCGTGGTAGCTCGGTCAGGCATGAGGAACACTGAAGCTTTCTTT.

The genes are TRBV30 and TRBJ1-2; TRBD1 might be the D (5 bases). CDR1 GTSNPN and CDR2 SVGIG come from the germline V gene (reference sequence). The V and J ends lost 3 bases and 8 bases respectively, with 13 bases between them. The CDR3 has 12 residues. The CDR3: CAWSAQGEGYTF. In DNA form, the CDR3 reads TGTGCCTGGAGCGCACAAGGGGAAGGCTACACCTTC.

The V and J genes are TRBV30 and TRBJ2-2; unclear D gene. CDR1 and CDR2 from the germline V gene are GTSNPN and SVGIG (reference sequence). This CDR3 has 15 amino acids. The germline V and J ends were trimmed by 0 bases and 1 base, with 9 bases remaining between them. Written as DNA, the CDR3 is TGTGCCTGGAGTGTGGCACACCTGAACACCGGGGAGCTGTTTTTT. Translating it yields CAWSVAHLNTGELFF. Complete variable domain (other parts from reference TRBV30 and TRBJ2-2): SQTIHQWPATLVQPVGSPLSLECTVEGTSNPNLYWYRQAAGRGLQLLFYSVGIGQISSEVPQNLSASRPQDRQFILSSKKLLLSDSGFYLCAWSVAHLNTGELFFGEGSRLTVL.

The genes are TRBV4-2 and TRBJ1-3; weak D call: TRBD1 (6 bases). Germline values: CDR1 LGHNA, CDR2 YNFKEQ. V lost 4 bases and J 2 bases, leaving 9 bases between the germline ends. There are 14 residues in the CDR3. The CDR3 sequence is CASSPQGPGNTIYF. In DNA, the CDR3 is TGTGCCAGCAGCCCACAGGGTCCTGGAAACACCATATATTTT.

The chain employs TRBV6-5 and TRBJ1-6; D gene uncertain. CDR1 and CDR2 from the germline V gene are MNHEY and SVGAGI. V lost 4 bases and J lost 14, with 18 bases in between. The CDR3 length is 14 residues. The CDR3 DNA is TGTGCCAGCAGTTTTACAACTCGACAAAGGGCCCTCCACTTT. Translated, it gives CASSFTTRQRALHF.

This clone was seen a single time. For the CDR3, the DNA is TGTGCCATCAGTGAACGGGAGAGCTCCTATAATTCACCCCTCCACTTT. Protein sequence: CAISERESSYNSPLHF. V usage is TRBV10-3 and J usage is TRBJ1-6; the D is unclear. Trimming cost V 3 bases and J 0 bases, with 9 bases left between them. This CDR3 comprises 16 residues. Germline V gives CDR1 ENHRY, CDR2 SYGVKD.

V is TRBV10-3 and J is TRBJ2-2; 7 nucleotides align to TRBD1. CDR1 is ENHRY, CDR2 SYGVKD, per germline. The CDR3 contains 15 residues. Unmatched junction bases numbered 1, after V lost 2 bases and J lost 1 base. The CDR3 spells CAISEGQVNTGELFF. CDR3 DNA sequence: TGTGCCATCAGTGAGGGACAGGTGAACACCGGGGAGCTGTTTTTT.

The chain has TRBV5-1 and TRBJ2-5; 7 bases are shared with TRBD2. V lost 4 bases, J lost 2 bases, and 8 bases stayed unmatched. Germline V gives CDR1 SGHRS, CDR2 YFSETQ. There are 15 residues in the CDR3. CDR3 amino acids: CASSAGTTLQETQYF. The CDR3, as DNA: TGCGCCAGCAGCGCCGGGACTACTTTACAAGAGACCCAGTACTTC.

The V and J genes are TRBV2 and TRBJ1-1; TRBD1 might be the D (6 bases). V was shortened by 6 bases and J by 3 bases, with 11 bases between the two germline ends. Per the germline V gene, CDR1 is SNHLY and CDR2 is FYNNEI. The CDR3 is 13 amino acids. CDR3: CASRLQGDTEAFF. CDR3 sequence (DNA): TGTGCCAGCAGGCTACAGGGAGACACTGAAGCTTTCTTT.

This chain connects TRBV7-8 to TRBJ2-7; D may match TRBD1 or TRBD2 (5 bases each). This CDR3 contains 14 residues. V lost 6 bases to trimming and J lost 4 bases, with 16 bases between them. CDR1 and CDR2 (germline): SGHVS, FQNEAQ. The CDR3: CASRPRGPQYEQYV. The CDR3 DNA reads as TGTGCCAGCAGGCCCCGGGGCCCTCAGTACGAGCAGTACGTC.

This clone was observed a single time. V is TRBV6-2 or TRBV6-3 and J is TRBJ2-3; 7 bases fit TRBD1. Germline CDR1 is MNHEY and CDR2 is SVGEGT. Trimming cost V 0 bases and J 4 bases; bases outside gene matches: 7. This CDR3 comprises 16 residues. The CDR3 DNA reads TGTGCCAGCAGTTACTCTTTCGGACAGGCGGCAGATACGCAGTATTTT. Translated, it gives CASSYSFGQAADTQYF.

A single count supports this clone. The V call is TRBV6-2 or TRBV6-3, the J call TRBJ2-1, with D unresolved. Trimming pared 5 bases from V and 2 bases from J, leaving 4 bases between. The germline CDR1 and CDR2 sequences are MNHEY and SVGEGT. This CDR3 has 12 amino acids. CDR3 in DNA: TGTGCCAGCAGTACCGCCTACAATGAGCAGTTCTTC. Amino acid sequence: CASSTAYNEQFF.

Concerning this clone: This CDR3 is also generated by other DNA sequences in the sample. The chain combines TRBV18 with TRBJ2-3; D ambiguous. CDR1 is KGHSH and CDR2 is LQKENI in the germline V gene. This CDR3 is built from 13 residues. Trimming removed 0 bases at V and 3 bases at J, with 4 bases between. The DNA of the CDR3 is TGTGCCAGCTCACCACCGGGTACAGATACGCAGTATTTT. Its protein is CASSPPGTDTQYF.

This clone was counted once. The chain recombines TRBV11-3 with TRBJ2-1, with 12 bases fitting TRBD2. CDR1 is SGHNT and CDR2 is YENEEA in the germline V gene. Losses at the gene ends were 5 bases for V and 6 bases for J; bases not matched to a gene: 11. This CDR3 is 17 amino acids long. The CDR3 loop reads CASSQIWASGRGNEQFF. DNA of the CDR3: TGTGCCAGCAGCCAAATTTGGGCTAGCGGGAGGGGCAATGAGCAGTTCTTC.